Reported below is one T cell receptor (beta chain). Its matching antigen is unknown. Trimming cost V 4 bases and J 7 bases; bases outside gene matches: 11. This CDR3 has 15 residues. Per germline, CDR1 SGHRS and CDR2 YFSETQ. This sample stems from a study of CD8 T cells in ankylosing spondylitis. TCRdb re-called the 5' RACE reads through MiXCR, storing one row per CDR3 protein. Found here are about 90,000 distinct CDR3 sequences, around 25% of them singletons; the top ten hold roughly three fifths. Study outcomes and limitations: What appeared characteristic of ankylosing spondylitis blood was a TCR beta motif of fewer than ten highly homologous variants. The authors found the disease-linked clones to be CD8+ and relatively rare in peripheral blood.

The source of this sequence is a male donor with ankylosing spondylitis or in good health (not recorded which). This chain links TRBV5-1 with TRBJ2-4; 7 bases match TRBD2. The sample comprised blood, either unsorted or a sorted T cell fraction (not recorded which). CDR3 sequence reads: CASSTRTGGLNIQYF. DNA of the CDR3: TGCGCCAGCAGCACAAGAACGGGGGGACTGAACATTCAGTACTTC.